This T cell receptor (beta chain) was captured in a study of blood T cell repertoires in COVID-19. The CDR3 spans 13 residues. Trimming removed 3 bases from V and 6 bases from J, with 12 bases in between. Germline V gene lookup returns CDR1 LNHDA and CDR2 SQIVND (reference sequence). This table comes from immunoSEQ multiplex PCR, and its TCRdb copy is limited to in-frame clones, with some not included. The data contain tens of thousands of clones, 65% to 90% of them singletons. This chain links TRBV19 with TRBJ2-7; TRBD1 is a possible D gene (5 bases). The sequenced sample consisted of peripheral blood. The TCR originated in a human donor in a cohort sampled during active COVID-19. As DNA, the CDR3 is TGTGCCAGTAGTATCCAACGCACAGGCGAGCAGTACTTC. Translation gives CASSIQRTGEQYF.